Included here is one T cell receptor (beta chain) sequence, with context. Its specificity is not known. The source of the sample is a study of OX40 agonist ivuxolimab in advanced cancers. Study summary: Previous treatment with anti-PD-1, anti-PD-L1 or anti-CTLA-4 therapy was allowed; 40% had received some.

Sequencing was performed with immunoSEQ multiplex PCR; in TCRdb, only in-frame clones are kept and a portion is missing. Of over 40,000 clones listed, around nine tenths are singletons. Trimming cost V 8 bases and J 6 bases, with 15 bases left between them. This CDR3 is built from 13 residues. CDR1 is LGHNA and CDR2 is YNFKEQ in the germline V gene. Findings and limits, study-wide: In the 0.1 to 3.0 mg/kg range, CD4+ and CD8+ blood T cells had expanded clonally by week 6.

Blood sampling was done at baseline, cycle 4 day 1, and cycle 7 day 1. Specimen: CD4+ or CD8+ T cells sorted from blood, collected in a trial of the OX40 agonist ivuxolimab. The receptor was isolated from an adult with an advanced solid tumor such as melanoma, head and neck, liver or kidney cancer. The chain couples TRBV4-2 to TRBJ2-3; perhaps TRBD1 as D (6 bases). CDR3 in DNA: TGTGCCAGCGGACAGAACAGGGCCGATACGCAGTATTTT. Translation gives CASGQNRADTQYF.